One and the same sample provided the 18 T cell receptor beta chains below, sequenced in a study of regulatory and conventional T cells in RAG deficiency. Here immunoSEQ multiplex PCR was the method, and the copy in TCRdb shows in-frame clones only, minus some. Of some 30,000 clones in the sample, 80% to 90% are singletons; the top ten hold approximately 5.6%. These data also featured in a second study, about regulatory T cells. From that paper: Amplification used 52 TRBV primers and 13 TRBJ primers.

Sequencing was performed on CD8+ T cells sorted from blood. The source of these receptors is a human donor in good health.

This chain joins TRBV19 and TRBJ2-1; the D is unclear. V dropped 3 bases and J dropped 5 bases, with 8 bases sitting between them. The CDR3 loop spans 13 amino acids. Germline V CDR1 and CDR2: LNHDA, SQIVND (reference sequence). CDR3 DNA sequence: TGTGCCAGTAGTATTATACCAGACAATGAGCAGTTCTTC. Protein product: CASSIIPDNEQFF.

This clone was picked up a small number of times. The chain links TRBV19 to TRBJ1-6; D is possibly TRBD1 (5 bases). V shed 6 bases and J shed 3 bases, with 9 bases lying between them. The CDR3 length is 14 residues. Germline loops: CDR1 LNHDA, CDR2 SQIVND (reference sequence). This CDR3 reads CASSLRDYNSPLHF. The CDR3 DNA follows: TGTGCCAGTAGCCTCAGGGACTATAATTCACCCCTCCACTTT.

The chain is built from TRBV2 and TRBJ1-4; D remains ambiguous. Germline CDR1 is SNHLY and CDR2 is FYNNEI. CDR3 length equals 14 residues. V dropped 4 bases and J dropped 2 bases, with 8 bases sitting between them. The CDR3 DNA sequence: TGTGCCAGCAGTGGAAGAATTACTAATGAAAAACTGTTTTTT. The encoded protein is CASSGRITNEKLFF.

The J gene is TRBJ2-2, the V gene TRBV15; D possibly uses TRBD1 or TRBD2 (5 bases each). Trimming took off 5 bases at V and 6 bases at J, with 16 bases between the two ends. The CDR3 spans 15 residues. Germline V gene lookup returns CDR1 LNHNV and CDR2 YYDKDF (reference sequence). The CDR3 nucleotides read TGTGCCACCAGCGGACGGGGCTATCCGGCCGGGGAGCTGTTTTTT. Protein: CATSGRGYPAGELFF.

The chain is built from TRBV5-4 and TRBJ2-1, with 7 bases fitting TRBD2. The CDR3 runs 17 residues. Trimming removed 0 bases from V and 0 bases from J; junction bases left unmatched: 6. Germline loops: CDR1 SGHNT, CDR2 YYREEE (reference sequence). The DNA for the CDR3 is TGTGCCAGCAGCTTGGAAGCGGGGCCGAGCTCCTACAATGAGCAGTTCTTC. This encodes CASSLEAGPSSYNEQFF.

CDR3 sequence: CASSEEADNQPQHF. The CDR3 DNA is TGTGCCAGCAGTGAAGAGGCAGACAATCAGCCCCAGCATTTT. The chain has TRBV6-1 and TRBJ1-5, with D uncertain. This CDR3 contains 14 residues. Per germline, CDR1 MNHNS and CDR2 SASEGT. Trimming took 1 base from V and 3 from J, leaving 7 bases between them.

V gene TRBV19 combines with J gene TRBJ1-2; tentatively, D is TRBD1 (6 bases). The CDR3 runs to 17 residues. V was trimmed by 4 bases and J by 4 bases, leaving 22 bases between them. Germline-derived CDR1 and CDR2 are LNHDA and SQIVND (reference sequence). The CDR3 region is CASSTLLPDRTRYGYTF. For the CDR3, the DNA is TGTGCCAGTAGTACCCTTCTACCCGACAGGACCCGCTATGGCTACACCTTC.

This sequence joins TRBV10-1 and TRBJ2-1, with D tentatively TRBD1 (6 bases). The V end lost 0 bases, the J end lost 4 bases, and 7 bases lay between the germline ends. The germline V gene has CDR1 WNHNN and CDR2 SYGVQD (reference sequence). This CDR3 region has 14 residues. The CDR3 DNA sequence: TGCGCCAGCAGTGAGTCGGACAGATACAATGAGCAGTTCTTC. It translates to CASSESDRYNEQFF.

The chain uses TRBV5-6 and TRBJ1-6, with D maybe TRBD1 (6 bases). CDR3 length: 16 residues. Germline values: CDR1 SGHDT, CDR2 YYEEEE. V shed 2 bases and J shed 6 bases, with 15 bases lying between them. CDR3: CASSFQGFGGNSPLHF. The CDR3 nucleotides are TGTGCCAGCAGCTTCCAGGGGTTTGGGGGTAATTCACCCCTCCACTTT.

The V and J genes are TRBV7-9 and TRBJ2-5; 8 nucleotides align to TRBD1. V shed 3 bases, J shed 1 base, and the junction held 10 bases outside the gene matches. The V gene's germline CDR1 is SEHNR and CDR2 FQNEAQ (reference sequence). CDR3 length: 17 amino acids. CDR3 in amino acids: CASSFSGQGPRQETQYF. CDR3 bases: TGTGCCAGCAGCTTCTCAGGACAGGGCCCCCGCCAAGAGACCCAGTACTTC.

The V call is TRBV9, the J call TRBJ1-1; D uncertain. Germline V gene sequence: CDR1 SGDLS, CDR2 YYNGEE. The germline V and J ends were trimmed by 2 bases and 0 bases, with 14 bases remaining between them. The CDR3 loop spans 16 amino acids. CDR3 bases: TGTGCCAGCAGCGTTCGGCCAGGCCTTATGAACACTGAAGCTTTCTTT. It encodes CASSVRPGLMNTEAFF.

The CDR3 here is CASSSLGWSSYTF. CDR3 nucleotide sequence: TGTGCCAGCAGTTCGCTGGGCTGGAGTAGCTACACCTTC. J is TRBJ1-2 and V is TRBV27, with no clear D. The CDR3 has 13 residues. Germline V gives CDR1 MNHEY, CDR2 SMNVEV (reference sequence). The V end lost 4 bases, the J end lost 9 bases, and 15 bases lay between the germline ends.

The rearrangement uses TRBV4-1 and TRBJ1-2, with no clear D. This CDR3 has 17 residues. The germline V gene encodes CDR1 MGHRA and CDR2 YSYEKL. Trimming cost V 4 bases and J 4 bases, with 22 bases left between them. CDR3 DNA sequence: TGCGCCAGCAGCCCGAGTTGCCAGAACCGAAAGACCTATGGCTACACCTTC. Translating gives CASSPSCQNRKTYGYTF.

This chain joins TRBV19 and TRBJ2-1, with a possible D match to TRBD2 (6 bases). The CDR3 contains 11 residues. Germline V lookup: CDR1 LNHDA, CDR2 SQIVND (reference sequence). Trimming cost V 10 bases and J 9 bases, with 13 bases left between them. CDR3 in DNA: TGTGCCACCGAAGGAGGGCTTGAGCAGTTCTTC. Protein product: CATEGGLEQFF. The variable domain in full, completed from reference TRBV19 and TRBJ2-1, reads DGGITQSPKYLFRKEGQNVTLSCEQNLNHDAMYWYRQDPGQGLRLIYYSQIVNDFQKGDIAEGYSVSREKKESFPLTVTSAQKNPTAFYLCATEGGLEQFFGPGTRLTVL.

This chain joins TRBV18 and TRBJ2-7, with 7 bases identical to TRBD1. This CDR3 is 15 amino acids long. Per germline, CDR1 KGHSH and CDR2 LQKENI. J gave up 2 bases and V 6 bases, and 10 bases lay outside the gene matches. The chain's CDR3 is CASSNGRDSAYEQYF. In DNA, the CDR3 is TGTGCCAGCTCCAACGGACGGGACAGCGCCTACGAGCAGTACTTC.

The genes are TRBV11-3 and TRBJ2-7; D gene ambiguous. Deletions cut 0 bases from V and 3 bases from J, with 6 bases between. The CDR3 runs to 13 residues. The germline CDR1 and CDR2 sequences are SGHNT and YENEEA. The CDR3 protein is CASSLDINYEQYF. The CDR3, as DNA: TGTGCCAGCAGCTTAGATATTAACTACGAGCAGTACTTC.

The CDR3 sequence is CASSQDRDRGLTDTQYF. CDR3 in DNA: TGCGCCAGCAGCCAAGATCGGGACAGGGGGCTAACAGATACGCAGTATTTT. The chain couples TRBV4-1 to TRBJ2-3; 12 nucleotides match TRBD1. The length of the CDR3 is 17 residues. Trimming at V came to 0 bases and at J to 3 bases, leaving 4 bases not matched to a gene. Germline V lookup: CDR1 MGHRA, CDR2 YSYEKL.

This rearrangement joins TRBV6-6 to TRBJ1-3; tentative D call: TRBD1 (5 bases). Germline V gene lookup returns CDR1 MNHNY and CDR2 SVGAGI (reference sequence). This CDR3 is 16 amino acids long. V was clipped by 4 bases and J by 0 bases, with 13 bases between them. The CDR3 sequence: CASSFRQGLSGNTIYF. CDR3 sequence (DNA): TGTGCCAGCAGTTTTCGGCAGGGCCTCTCTGGAAACACCATATATTTT.